These T cell receptor beta chains were read from a single sample in a study of shared T cell receptors in the human thymus. Sequenced by immunoSEQ multiplex PCR; TCRdb stores in-frame clones only, minus some. The table has roughly 660,000 clones, 85% to 90% seen once; the top ten hold around 0.0099%. The sample was also linked to a second study, of human thymus T cells.

Sequencing input: thymocytes. These receptors all come from a boy under two years old with a congenital heart defect. CDR3s include the opening cysteine and the closing phenylalanine or tryptophan. A D gene is named only where the DNA matches it firmly. Rows give clone size only sometimes, using once, few, many, or a class for an expanded clone.

j_gene: TRBJ2-4; abundance: -; v_gene: TRBV5-6; d_gene: TRBD2; CDR3nt: TGTGCCAGCAGCTTTTCCTCGGGGGGGACTGCGCTAGCCAAAAACATTCAGTACTTC; CDR3aa: CASSFSSGGTALAKNIQYF
j_gene: TRBJ2-7; abundance: -; v_gene: TRBV14; d_gene: -; CDR3nt: TGTGCCAGCAGCCAAGGGAAGGCCGGGACAAACTCCTACGAGCAGTACTTC; CDR3aa: CASSQGKAGTNSYEQYF
j_gene: TRBJ2-7; abundance: -; v_gene: TRBV28; d_gene: TRBD2; CDR3nt: TGTGCCAGCAGTTTACGGCGGGAGGGCCACGAGCAGTACTTC; CDR3aa: CASSLRREGHEQYF
j_gene: TRBJ2-5; abundance: -; v_gene: TRBV6-6; d_gene: -; CDR3nt: TGTGCCAGCAGTTACTCACGCGGGTCCCAAGAGACCCAGTACTTC; CDR3aa: CASSYSRGSQETQYF
j_gene: TRBJ1-2; abundance: -; v_gene: TRBV14; d_gene: TRBD1; CDR3nt: TGTGCCAGCAGCACCTGGACAGGAAGCTACACCTTC; CDR3aa: CASSTWTGSYTF
j_gene: TRBJ2-3; abundance: -; v_gene: TRBV9; d_gene: TRBD2; CDR3nt: TGTGCCAGCAGCGTAGCGGGAGGGCCGGGTGGAACAGATACGCAGTATTTT; CDR3aa: CASSVAGGPGGTDTQYF
j_gene: TRBJ1-1; abundance: -; v_gene: TRBV4-1; d_gene: TRBD1; CDR3nt: TGCGCCAGCAGCCTCCGGACAGGGGCCCTCGGGGAGAACACTGAAGCTTTCTTT; CDR3aa: CASSLRTGALGENTEAFF
j_gene: TRBJ2-3; abundance: -; v_gene: TRBV5-1; d_gene: TRBD2; CDR3nt: TGCGCCAGCAGCCCAGCGGGCGGGAGAAGGATGGGCACAGATACGCAGTATTTT; CDR3aa: CASSPAGGRRMGTDTQYF
j_gene: TRBJ2-7; abundance: -; v_gene: TRBV6-1; d_gene: -; CDR3nt: TGTGCCAGCAGTGAATCGGACAGTCGAGGGGATTTTCGCGAGCAGTACTTC; CDR3aa: CASSESDSRGDFREQYF
j_gene: TRBJ2-7; abundance: -; v_gene: TRBV6-1; d_gene: TRBD1; CDR3nt: TGTGCCAGCAGTGAAAGGGGGACAGGGGGATCCTACGAGCAGTACTTC; CDR3aa: CASSERGTGGSYEQYF
j_gene: TRBJ2-2; abundance: -; v_gene: TRBV28; d_gene: TRBD1; CDR3nt: TGTGCCAGCAGTTTCGGGACAGGGATCACCGGGGAGCTGTTTTTT; CDR3aa: CASSFGTGITGELFF
j_gene: TRBJ2-5; abundance: -; v_gene: TRBV7-9; d_gene: -; CDR3nt: TGTGCCAGCAGCCCGCGACCGGGGGAACAAGAGACCCAGTACTTC; CDR3aa: CASSPRPGEQETQYF
j_gene: TRBJ2-5; abundance: -; v_gene: TRBV6-5; d_gene: -; CDR3nt: TGTGCCAGCAGTCTGGGGGCCGGACCCCCGGGGACCCAGTACTTC; CDR3aa: CASSLGAGPPGTQYF
j_gene: TRBJ2-3; abundance: -; v_gene: TRBV27; d_gene: -; CDR3nt: TGTGCCAGCAGTCTCCGGGCGGGAGATACGCAGTATTTT; CDR3aa: CASSLRAGDTQYF
j_gene: TRBJ2-7; abundance: -; v_gene: TRBV25-1; d_gene: TRBD1; CDR3nt: TGTGCCAGCAGTGCTAGGGACAGGGGTCGTTACGAGCAGTACTTC; CDR3aa: CASSARDRGRYEQYF
j_gene: TRBJ2-7; abundance: -; v_gene: TRBV30; d_gene: TRBD1; CDR3nt: TGTGCCTGGAGCCGGGACAGGTCCTACTACGAGCAGTACTTC; CDR3aa: CAWSRDRSYYEQYF
j_gene: TRBJ2-7; abundance: -; v_gene: TRBV9; d_gene: -; CDR3nt: TGTGCCAGCAGCGTAGGAGGGGGAATCTCCTACGAGCAGTACTTC; CDR3aa: CASSVGGGISYEQYF
j_gene: TRBJ2-5; abundance: -; v_gene: TRBV5-6; d_gene: TRBD2; CDR3nt: TGTGCCAGCAGCGGGACTAGCGGGAGAGAGACCCAGTACTTC; CDR3aa: CASSGTSGRETQYF
j_gene: TRBJ2-7; abundance: -; v_gene: TRBV19; d_gene: TRBD2; CDR3nt: TGTGCCAGTAGTACCGGACTAGCGGGAGTTGACGGTTCCTCCTACGAGCAGTACTTC; CDR3aa: CASSTGLAGVDGSSYEQYF
j_gene: TRBJ2-3; abundance: -; v_gene: TRBV5-1; d_gene: -; CDR3nt: TGCGCCAGCAGCTTCACTGGACTGGGCACAGATACGCAGTATTTT; CDR3aa: CASSFTGLGTDTQYF
j_gene: TRBJ2-5; abundance: once; v_gene: TRBV6-6; d_gene: -; CDR3nt: TGTGCCAGCACCCGCCTACAGGGGGGGATCCAAGAGACCCAGTACTTC; CDR3aa: CASTRLQGGIQETQYF
j_gene: TRBJ2-6; abundance: once; v_gene: TRBV27; d_gene: -; CDR3nt: TGTGCCAGCAGTTTCTACGTACCGGGACAAGGCTGGGCCAACGTCCTGACTTTC; CDR3aa: CASSFYVPGQGWANVLTF
j_gene: TRBJ2-2; abundance: -; v_gene: TRBV5-6; d_gene: TRBD2; CDR3nt: TGTGCCAGCAGCTCCACTAGCGGGAGGCTTACCGGGGAGCTGTTTTTT; CDR3aa: CASSSTSGRLTGELFF
j_gene: TRBJ2-3; abundance: -; v_gene: TRBV2; d_gene: -; CDR3nt: TGTGCCAGCAGTGCCGAGACTAGAGGGCCGGGAGATACGCAGTATTTT; CDR3aa: CASSAETRGPGDTQYF
j_gene: TRBJ2-3; abundance: once; v_gene: TRBV27; d_gene: TRBD2; CDR3nt: TGTGCCAGCAGTCCGTCGGGGAGCGGGAGTGCGGATACGCAGTATTTT; CDR3aa: CASSPSGSGSADTQYF
j_gene: TRBJ1-1; abundance: -; v_gene: TRBV7-9; d_gene: -; CDR3nt: TGTGCCAGCAGCCCAACAAGGGAGTTCCACACTGAAGCTTTCTTT; CDR3aa: CASSPTREFHTEAFF
j_gene: TRBJ2-7; abundance: few; v_gene: TRBV27; d_gene: -; CDR3nt: TGTGCCACGGGGTACTCCTACGAGCAGTACTTC; CDR3aa: CATGYSYEQYF
j_gene: TRBJ2-1; abundance: once; v_gene: TRBV14; d_gene: TRBD2; CDR3nt: TGTGCCAGCAGCCAAGAAATGAAGAGCGGGAGTAGGGATGAGCAGTTCTTC; CDR3aa: CASSQEMKSGSRDEQFF
j_gene: TRBJ2-1; abundance: -; v_gene: TRBV7-2; d_gene: TRBD2; CDR3nt: TGTGCCAGCAGCCCTAGACTAGCGGAGGGGTACAATGAGCAGTTCTTC; CDR3aa: CASSPRLAEGYNEQFF
j_gene: TRBJ2-7; abundance: -; v_gene: TRBV14; d_gene: TRBD2; CDR3nt: TGTGCCAGCAGCAAATCGGGACTAGCGGAGGACGAGCAGTACTTC; CDR3aa: CASSKSGLAEDEQYF
j_gene: TRBJ1-4; abundance: once; v_gene: TRBV7-9; d_gene: TRBD1; CDR3nt: TGTGCCAGCGGGCCAAGACGACAGGGCACTAATGAAAAACTGTTTTTT; CDR3aa: CASGPRRQGTNEKLFF
j_gene: TRBJ2-5; abundance: -; v_gene: TRBV29-1; d_gene: TRBD1; CDR3nt: TGCAGCGTTGAAGATCAGGGGCGACAGGGTGGGTTCGAGACCCAGTACTTC; CDR3aa: CSVEDQGRQGGFETQYF
j_gene: TRBJ2-7; abundance: -; v_gene: TRBV7-4; d_gene: TRBD2; CDR3nt: TGTGCCAGCAGCTTTCCTAGCGGCCACGGTTCGGCTGTGCACTTC; CDR3aa: CASSFPSGHGSAVHF
j_gene: TRBJ1-1; abundance: -; v_gene: TRBV18; d_gene: -; CDR3nt: TGTGCCAGCTCACCAGCCTCGACAGTGATGAACACTGAAGCTTTCTTT; CDR3aa: CASSPASTVMNTEAFF
j_gene: TRBJ2-5; abundance: -; v_gene: TRBV6-6; d_gene: TRBD1; CDR3nt: TGTGCCAGCAGTTGCCCGACAGGGACCCTCCAAGAGACCCAGTACTTC; CDR3aa: CASSCPTGTLQETQYF
j_gene: TRBJ2-1; abundance: -; v_gene: TRBV27; d_gene: -; CDR3nt: TGTGCCAGCAGTTTATTAGTTGTGGGCGCTGAGCAGTTCTTC; CDR3aa: CASSLLVVGAEQFF
j_gene: TRBJ1-4; abundance: -; v_gene: TRBV6-5; d_gene: TRBD1; CDR3nt: TGTGCCAGCCGGGAAGGTGGGACAGGGCGTGAAAAACTGTTTTTT; CDR3aa: CASREGGTGREKLFF
j_gene: TRBJ1-1; abundance: -; v_gene: TRBV6-1; d_gene: -; CDR3nt: TGTGCCAGCACGGCGGCCCCCGCGACTGAAGCTTTCTTT; CDR3aa: CASTAAPATEAFF
j_gene: TRBJ1-3; abundance: -; v_gene: TRBV19; d_gene: -; CDR3nt: TGTGCCAGTTCGGACGGAGGAGTCGTTGGGAACACCATATATTTT; CDR3aa: CASSDGGVVGNTIYF
j_gene: TRBJ2-5; abundance: -; v_gene: TRBV27; d_gene: TRBD1; CDR3nt: TGTGCCAGCAGTGCAGGGACAGGGGAGTGGGAGACCCAGTACTTC; CDR3aa: CASSAGTGEWETQYF